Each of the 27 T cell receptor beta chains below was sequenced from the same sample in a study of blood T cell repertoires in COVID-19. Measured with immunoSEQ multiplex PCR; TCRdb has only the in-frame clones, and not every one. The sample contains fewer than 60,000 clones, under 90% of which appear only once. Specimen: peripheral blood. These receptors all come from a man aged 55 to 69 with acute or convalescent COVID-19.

The CDR3: CSATRQTEAFF. Written as DNA, the CDR3 is TGCAGTGCTACCAGACAGACTGAAGCTTTCTTT. The chain joins TRBV20-1 to TRBJ1-1; D is perhaps TRBD1 (5 bases). The V gene lost 4 bases and the J gene lost 5 bases, with 8 bases spanning the gap. Germline V gives CDR1 DFQATT, CDR2 SNEGSKA (reference sequence). The CDR3 consists of 11 residues.

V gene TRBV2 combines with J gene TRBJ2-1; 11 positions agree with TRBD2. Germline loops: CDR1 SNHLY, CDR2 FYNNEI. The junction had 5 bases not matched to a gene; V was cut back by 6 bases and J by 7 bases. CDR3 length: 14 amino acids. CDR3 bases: TGTGCCAGCAGGGCCGGGACTAGCGGTAATGAGCAGTTCTTC. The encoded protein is CASRAGTSGNEQFF.

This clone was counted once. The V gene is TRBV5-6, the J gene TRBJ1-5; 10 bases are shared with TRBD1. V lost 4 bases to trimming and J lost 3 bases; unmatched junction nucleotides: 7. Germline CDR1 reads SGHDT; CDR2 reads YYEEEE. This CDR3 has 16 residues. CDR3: CASSIRTGGANQPQHF. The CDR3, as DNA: TGTGCCAGCAGCATAAGGACAGGGGGAGCCAATCAGCCCCAGCATTTT.

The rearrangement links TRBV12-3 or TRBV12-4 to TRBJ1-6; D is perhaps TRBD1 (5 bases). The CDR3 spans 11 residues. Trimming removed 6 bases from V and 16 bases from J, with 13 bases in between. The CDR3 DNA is TGTGCCAGCAGCCCGGGACTTTTACTCCACTTT. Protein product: CASSPGLLLHF.

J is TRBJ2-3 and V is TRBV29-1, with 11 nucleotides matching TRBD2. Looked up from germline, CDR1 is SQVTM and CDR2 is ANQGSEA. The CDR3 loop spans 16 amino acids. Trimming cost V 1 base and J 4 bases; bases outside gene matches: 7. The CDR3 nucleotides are TGCAGCGTTGAAGTCCTAGCGGGGGGAAAGGCAGATACGCAGTATTTT. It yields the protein CSVEVLAGGKADTQYF.

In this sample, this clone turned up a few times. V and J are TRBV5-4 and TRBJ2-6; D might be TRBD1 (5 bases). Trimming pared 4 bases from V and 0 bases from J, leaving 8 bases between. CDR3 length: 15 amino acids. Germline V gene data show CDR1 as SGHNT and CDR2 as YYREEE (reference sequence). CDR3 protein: CASSITGSGANVLTF. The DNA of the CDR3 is TGTGCCAGCAGCATTACAGGCTCTGGGGCCAACGTCCTGACTTTC.

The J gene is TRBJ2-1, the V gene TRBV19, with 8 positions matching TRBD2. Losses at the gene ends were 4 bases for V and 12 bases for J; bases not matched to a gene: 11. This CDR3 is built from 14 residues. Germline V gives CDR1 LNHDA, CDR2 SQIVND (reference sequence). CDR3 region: CASSTGTSWSGQFF. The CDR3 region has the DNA TGTGCCAGTAGTACCGGGACTAGTTGGTCTGGGCAGTTCTTC.

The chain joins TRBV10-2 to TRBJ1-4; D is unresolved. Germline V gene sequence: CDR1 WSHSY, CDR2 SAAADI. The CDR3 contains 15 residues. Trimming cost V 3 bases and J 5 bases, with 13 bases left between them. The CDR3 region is CASSDRTAGNEKLFF. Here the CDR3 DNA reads TGCGCCAGCAGTGATCGGACGGCGGGAAATGAAAAACTGTTTTTT.

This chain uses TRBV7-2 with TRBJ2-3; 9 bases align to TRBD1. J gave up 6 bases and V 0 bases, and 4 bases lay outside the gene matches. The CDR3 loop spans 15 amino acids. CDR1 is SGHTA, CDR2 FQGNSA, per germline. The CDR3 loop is CASSLAGQGTDTQYF. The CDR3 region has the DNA TGTGCCAGCAGCTTAGCGGGACAGGGAACGGATACGCAGTATTTT.

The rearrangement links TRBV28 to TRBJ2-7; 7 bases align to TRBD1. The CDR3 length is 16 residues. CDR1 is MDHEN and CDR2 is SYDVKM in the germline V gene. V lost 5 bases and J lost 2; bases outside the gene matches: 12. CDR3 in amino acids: CASSAPRTGPAYEQYF. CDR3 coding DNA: TGTGCCAGCAGTGCCCCCAGGACAGGTCCTGCCTACGAGCAGTACTTC.

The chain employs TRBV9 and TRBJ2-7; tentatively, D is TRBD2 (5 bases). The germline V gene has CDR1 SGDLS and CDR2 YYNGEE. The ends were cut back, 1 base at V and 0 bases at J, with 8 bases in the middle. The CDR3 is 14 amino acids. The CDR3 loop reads CASSVTGSSYEQYF. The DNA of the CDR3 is TGTGCCAGCAGCGTAACGGGGAGCTCCTACGAGCAGTACTTC.

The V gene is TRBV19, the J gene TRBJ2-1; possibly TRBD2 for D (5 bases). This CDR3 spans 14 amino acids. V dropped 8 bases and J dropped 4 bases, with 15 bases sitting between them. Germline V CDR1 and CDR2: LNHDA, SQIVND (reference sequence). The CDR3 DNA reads TGTGCCAGTGAGGAACTAGGGTTTTACAATGAGCAGTTCTTC. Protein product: CASEELGFYNEQFF.

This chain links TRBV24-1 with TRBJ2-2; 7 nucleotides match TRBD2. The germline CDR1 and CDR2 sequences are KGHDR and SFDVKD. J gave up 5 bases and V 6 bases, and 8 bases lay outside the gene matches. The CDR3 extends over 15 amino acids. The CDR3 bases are TGTGCCACCAGTAAAGAAGGGGAGGGGACCGGGGAGCTGTTTTTT. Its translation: CATSKEGEGTGELFF.

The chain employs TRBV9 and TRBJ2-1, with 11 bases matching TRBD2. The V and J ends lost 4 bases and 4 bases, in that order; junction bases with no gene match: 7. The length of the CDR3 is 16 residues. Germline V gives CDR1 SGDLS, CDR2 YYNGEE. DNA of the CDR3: TGTGCCAGCAGCAAACACGGGACTAGCGGTTACAATGAGCAGTTCTTC. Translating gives CASSKHGTSGYNEQFF.

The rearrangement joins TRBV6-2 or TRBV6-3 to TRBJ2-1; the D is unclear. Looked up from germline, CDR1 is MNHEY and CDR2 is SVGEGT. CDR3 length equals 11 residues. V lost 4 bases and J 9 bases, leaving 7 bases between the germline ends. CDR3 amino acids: CASSSSGEQFF. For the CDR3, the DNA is TGTGCCAGCAGTTCGTCCGGTGAGCAGTTCTTC.

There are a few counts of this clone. CDR3 sequence reads: CASSLGGQSSYNEQFF. The CDR3 coding sequence is TGCGCCAGCAGCTTGGGGGGGCAAAGCTCCTACAATGAGCAGTTCTTC. This chain connects TRBV5-1 to TRBJ2-1, with D possibly being TRBD1 (6 bases). V shed 0 bases and J shed 0 bases, with 10 bases lying between them. CDR3 length: 16 amino acids. Germline CDR1 SGHRS, CDR2 YFSETQ.

The CDR3: CASSPRGGGGAETQYF. Here the CDR3 DNA reads TGCGCCAGCAGCCCGCGCGGGGGCGGGGGGGCAGAGACCCAGTACTTC. The genes are TRBV5-1 and TRBJ2-5, with 9 bases aligning to TRBD2. CDR3 length: 16 residues. With 4 bases clipped from V and 4 bases from J, the junction kept 11 bases outside the gene matches. Germline V gene lookup returns CDR1 SGHRS and CDR2 YFSETQ.

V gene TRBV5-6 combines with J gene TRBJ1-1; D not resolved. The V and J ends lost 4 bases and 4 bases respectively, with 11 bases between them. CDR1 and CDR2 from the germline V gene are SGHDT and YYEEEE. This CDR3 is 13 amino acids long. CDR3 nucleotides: TGTGCCAGCAGCCCGTCCTCGGGCACTGAAGCTTTCTTT. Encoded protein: CASSPSSGTEAFF.

The CDR3: CSVEIAGATDTQYF. The DNA for the CDR3 is TGCAGCGTTGAAATTGCGGGGGCAACAGATACGCAGTATTTT. V gene TRBV29-1 combines with J gene TRBJ2-3, with D perhaps matching TRBD2 (7 bases). Germline V CDR1 and CDR2: SQVTM, ANQGSEA. V was shortened by 2 bases and J by 3 bases, with 12 bases between the two germline ends. This CDR3 comprises 14 residues.

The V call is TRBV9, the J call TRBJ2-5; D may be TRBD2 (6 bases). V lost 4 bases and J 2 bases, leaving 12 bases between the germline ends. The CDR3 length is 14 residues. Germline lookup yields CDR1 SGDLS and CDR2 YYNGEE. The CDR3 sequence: CASSPSGRQETQYF. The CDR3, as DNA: TGTGCCAGCAGCCCCTCTGGGAGGCAAGAGACCCAGTACTTC. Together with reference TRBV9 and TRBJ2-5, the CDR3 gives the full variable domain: DSGVTQTPKHLITATGQRVTLRCSPRSGDLSVYWYQQSLDQGLQFLIQYYNGEERAKGNILERFSAQQFPDLHSELNLSSLELGDSALYFCASSPSGRQETQYFGPGTRLLVL.

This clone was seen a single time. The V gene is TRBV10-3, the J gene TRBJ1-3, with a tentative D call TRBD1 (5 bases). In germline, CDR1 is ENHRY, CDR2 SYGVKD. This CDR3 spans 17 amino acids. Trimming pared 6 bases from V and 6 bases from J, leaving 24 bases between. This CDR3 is CAIRGGVAVGSENTIYF. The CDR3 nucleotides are TGTGCCATCAGGGGGGGAGTGGCAGTGGGATCCGAAAACACCATATATTTT.

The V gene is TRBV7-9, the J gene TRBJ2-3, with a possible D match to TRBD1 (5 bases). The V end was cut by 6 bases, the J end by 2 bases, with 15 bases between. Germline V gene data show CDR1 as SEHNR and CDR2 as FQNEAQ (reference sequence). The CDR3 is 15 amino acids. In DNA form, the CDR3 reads TGTGCCAGCAGTCACCGTCAGGGTTACACAGATACGCAGTATTTT. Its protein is CASSHRQGYTDTQYF. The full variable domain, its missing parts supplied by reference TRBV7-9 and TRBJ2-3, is DTGVSQNPRHKITKRGQNVTFRCDPISEHNRLYWYRQTLGQGPEFLTYFQNEAQLEKSRLLSDRFSAERPKGSFSTLEIQRTEQGDSAMYLCASSHRQGYTDTQYFGPGTRLTVL.

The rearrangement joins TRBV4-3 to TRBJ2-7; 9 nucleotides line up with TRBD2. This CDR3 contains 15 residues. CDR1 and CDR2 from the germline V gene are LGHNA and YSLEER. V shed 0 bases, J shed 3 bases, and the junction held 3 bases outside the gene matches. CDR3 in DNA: TGCGCCAGCAGCCAAGAAGGCGGGGGGGACTACGAGCAGTACTTC. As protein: CASSQEGGGDYEQYF.

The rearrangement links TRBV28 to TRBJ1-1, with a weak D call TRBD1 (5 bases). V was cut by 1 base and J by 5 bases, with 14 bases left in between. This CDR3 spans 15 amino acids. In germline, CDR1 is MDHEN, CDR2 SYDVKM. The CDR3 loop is CASSLSPRVGTEAFF. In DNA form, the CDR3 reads TGTGCCAGCAGTTTATCCCCCAGGGTGGGAACTGAAGCTTTCTTT.

The CDR3, as DNA: TGCAGTGCTAGTGAGACAGGATCATCTGGAAACACCATATATTTT. Translation: CSASETGSSGNTIYF. The chain recombines TRBV20-1 with TRBJ1-3, with D perhaps TRBD1 (6 bases). The length of the CDR3 is 15 residues. The V gene's germline CDR1 is DFQATT and CDR2 SNEGSKA (reference sequence). Trimming stripped 3 bases from V and 1 base from J, with 13 bases between.

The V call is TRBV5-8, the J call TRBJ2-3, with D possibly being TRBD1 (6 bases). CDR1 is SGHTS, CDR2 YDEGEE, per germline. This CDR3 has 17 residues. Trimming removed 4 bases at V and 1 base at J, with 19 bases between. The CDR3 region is CASSRWLQGDRTDTQYF. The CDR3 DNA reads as TGTGCCAGCAGCCGTTGGTTACAGGGAGACCGCACAGATACGCAGTATTTT.

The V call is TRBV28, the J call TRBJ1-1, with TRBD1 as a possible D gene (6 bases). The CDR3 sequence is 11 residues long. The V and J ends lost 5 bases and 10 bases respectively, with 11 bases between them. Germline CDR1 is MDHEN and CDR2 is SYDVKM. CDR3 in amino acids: CASSTNRVAFF. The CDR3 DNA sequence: TGTGCCAGCAGTACAAACAGGGTAGCTTTCTTT.